The rows below give T cell receptor beta chains drawn from one sample of a study of response to subunit inactivated influenza vaccine. Using its own MiXCR run on the RT-PCR reads, TCRdb lists one record per CDR3 protein. The top ten clones hold around a tenth of a sample with about 310,000 distinct CDR3 sequences, 20% to 25% of them seen once. The sequenced sample was PBMCs from blood, obtained less than 22 months after vaccination. The receptor source for this set is a man between 50 and 69 years old who received an inactivated influenza vaccine. Both conserved end residues are part of each CDR3. D genes are given only for firm matches. A clone size is listed for some rows: how often the clone was seen (once, few, many), or a class if it is expanded.

TRBJ2-5 NA NA TRBV7-9 TGTGCCAGCAGCTTAAGTTATCAAGAGACCCAGTACTTC CASSLSYQETQYF
TRBJ1-2 few NA TRBV29-1 TGCAGCGTTGGGGACGGAGGAAGTTTTTATGGCTACACCTTC CSVGDGGSFYGYTF
TRBJ1-5 NA NA TRBV23-1 TGCGCCAGCAGTCAATCTTTTCCAGATAATCAGCCCCAGCATTTT CASSQSFPDNQPQHF
TRBJ2-7 NA TRBD2 TRBV20-1 TGCAGTGCTTCGGGACTAGCGGGACCACCCTACGAGCAGTACTTC CSASGLAGPPYEQYF
TRBJ2-1 few NA TRBV6-1 TGTGCCAGCAGCCGTGGGACCCCAAGGGGGGGGGTAGAGCAGTTCTTC CASSRGTPRGGVEQFF
TRBJ1-4 NA NA TRBV7-9 TGTGCCAGCAGCCAGACCTCAGGGATTAATGAAAAACTGTTTTTT CASSQTSGINEKLFF
TRBJ2-5 NA NA TRBV12-3/TRBV12-4 TGTGCCAGCAGCTTAAAACCGGAGGGGGGCAAGAAGACCCAGTACTTC CASSLKPEGGKKTQYF
TRBJ2-2 few TRBD1 TRBV28 TGTGCCAGCAGTTTAAGGGGACAGGTGACCGGGGAGCTGTTTTTT CASSLRGQVTGELFF
TRBJ1-2 NA NA TRBV29-1 TGCAGCGTTGGTCGGGAGTCCTATGGCTACACCTTC CSVGRESYGYTF
TRBJ1-1 few NA TRBV7-2 TGTGCCAGCAGCTTGATGCAAGCGAACACTGAAGCTTTCTTT CASSLMQANTEAFF
TRBJ1-4 NA NA TRBV3-1 TGTGCCAGCAGCCGGGGGGGACTCGGCGCTAATGAAAAACTGTTTTTT CASSRGGLGANEKLFF
TRBJ2-1 NA NA TRBV4-3 TGCGCCAGCAGCCCACAGACGGTTAGTAGCTCCTACAATGAGCAGTTCTTC CASSPQTVSSSYNEQFF
TRBJ2-7 few NA TRBV28 TGTGCCAGCAGTTCGCTTCGGACTACCACCTACGAGCAGTACTTC CASSSLRTTTYEQYF
TRBJ2-2 NA NA TRBV27 TGTGCCAGCAGTTTTCTAGGCACTTCCGGGGAGCTGTTTTTT CASSFLGTSGELFF
TRBJ2-5 few NA TRBV3-1 TGTGCCAGCAGCCAAGAAAGGGAGACCCAGTACTTC CASSQERETQYF
TRBJ1-3 few NA TRBV5-1 TGCGCCAGCAGCTCGACCCCCGGGACATACTCTGGAAACACCATATATTTT CASSSTPGTYSGNTIYF
TRBJ2-4 few NA TRBV29-1 TGCAGCGTATACGACAGGGCCAAAAACATTCAGTACTTC CSVYDRAKNIQYF
TRBJ2-5 NA TRBD1 TRBV4-2 TGTGCCAGCAGCCAGATGACAGGGAAAGAGACCCAGTACTTC CASSQMTGKETQYF
TRBJ1-1 many NA TRBV10-3 TGTGCCATCAGTGACCAAGGTAGGACTGAAGCTTTCTTT CAISDQGRTEAFF
TRBJ1-4 few NA TRBV5-1 TGCGCCAGCAGCGTGGGGGCAACTAATGAAAAACTGTTTTTT CASSVGATNEKLFF
TRBJ1-1 NA TRBD1 TRBV7-2 TGTGCCAGCAGCTTAGTCTCGACAGGGGGCTACACTGAAGCTTTCTTT CASSLVSTGGYTEAFF
TRBJ1-3 NA NA TRBV7-8 TGTGCCAGCAGCTCCGCCGACGGGGGTATTGGAAACACCATATATTTT CASSSADGGIGNTIYF
TRBJ2-3 NA NA TRBV12-3/TRBV12-4 TGTGCCAGCAGTTTAAGGGGGGCGCCAGGTACAGATACGCAGTATTTT CASSLRGAPGTDTQYF
TRBJ2-2 NA NA TRBV5-1 TGCGCCAGCAGCTTGGGGGGGCGAGAAACCGGGGAGCTGTTTTTT CASSLGGRETGELFF
TRBJ1-5 NA NA TRBV20-1 TGCAGTGCTAGCGCGGGACATAATAATCAGCCCCAGCATTTT CSASAGHNNQPQHF
TRBJ2-1 NA TRBD2 TRBV20-1 TGCAGTGCTAGAGGCAGACTAGCCGGGGGTGAGCAGTTCTTC CSARGRLAGGEQFF
TRBJ2-1 NA NA TRBV20-1 TGCAGTGCGAGAGGGCTTCTTCCTGGCAATGAGCAGTTCTTC CSARGLLPGNEQFF
TRBJ2-1 NA NA TRBV18 TGTGCCAGTTCCGCTCGGGGCCCCAGCTCCTACAATGAGCAGTTCTTC CASSARGPSSYNEQFF
TRBJ2-1 once NA TRBV28 TGTGCCAGCGGTAGGACAGCATATGAGCAGTTCTTC CASGRTAYEQFF
TRBJ1-1 NA TRBD1 TRBV19 TGTGCCAGTAGTAACGGACAGGAGCAGAAAGCTTTCTTT CASSNGQEQKAFF
TRBJ1-1 few TRBD1 TRBV7-9 TGTGCCAGCAGCCCGACAGGGGGCGGCACTGAAGCTTTCTTT CASSPTGGGTEAFF
TRBJ1-1 few NA TRBV10-3 TGTGCCATTTCGGGGCAGACTGAAGCTTTCTTT CAISGQTEAFF